What follows are 4 T cell receptor beta chains derived from one specimen sequenced in a study of PD-1 blockade in classical Hodgkin lymphoma. All patients experienced relapse after autologous stem cell transplantation, and brentuximab vedotin exposure was variable. Data came from immunoSEQ multiplex PCR; TCRdb stores just in-frame clones and leaves some out. The table records around 42,000 clones, about two thirds of them present only once. The source material was peripheral blood mononuclear cells (PBMCs), sampled at baseline. The receptors shown here come from a human donor with classical Hodgkin lymphoma.

This clone turned up a few times. The chain employs TRBV4-3 and TRBJ2-7; 7 bases line up with TRBD2. Germline loops: CDR1 LGHNA, CDR2 YSLEER. V lost 1 base and J lost 3; bases outside the gene matches: 3. The CDR3 spans 14 residues. The CDR3 nucleotides are TGCGCCAGCAGCCAAGGGGGGGGAATCTACGAGCAGTACTTC. Protein product: CASSQGGGIYEQYF.

The genes are TRBV7-9 and TRBJ2-1, with TRBD2 matching 7 bases. This CDR3 region has 15 residues. Germline values: CDR1 SEHNR, CDR2 FQNEAQ (reference sequence). After removal of 4 bases from V and 4 bases from J, the junction contained 7 bases not matched to a gene. Here the CDR3 reads CASSSKTSFYNEQFF. The CDR3 region has the DNA TGTGCCAGCAGCTCTAAGACTAGCTTTTACAATGAGCAGTTCTTC.

The rearrangement joins TRBV7-9 to TRBJ1-4, with a tentative D call TRBD1 (5 bases). Germline V gene sequence: CDR1 SEHNR, CDR2 FQNEAQ (reference sequence). Between the trimmed V and J ends, which lost 4 bases and 7 bases, there was a span of 13 bases. The CDR3 covers 14 residues. This CDR3 is CASSYVDMGEKLFF. The CDR3 DNA reads as TGTGCCAGCAGCTACGTGGACATGGGTGAAAAACTGTTTTTT.

The genes are TRBV28 and TRBJ2-2; D ambiguous. The CDR3 sequence is 11 residues long. Trimming stripped 2 bases from V and 8 bases from J, with 3 bases between. Germline assignment: CDR1 MDHEN and CDR2 SYDVKM. The CDR3 DNA is TGTGCCAGCAGTTTAACAGGGGAGCTGTTTTTT. Amino acid sequence: CASSLTGELFF.